Listed below are T cell receptor beta chains from one sample, sequenced in a study of T-cell memory formation after mild COVID-19. TCRdb re-analysed the 5' RACE reads in MiXCR, keeping a single row per CDR3 protein. The sample carries about 250,000 distinct CDR3 sequences, about 16% recorded once. Sequencing input: PBMCs or a T cell subset sorted from them (not recorded which). Receptors were obtained from an adult woman who had mild COVID-19 (a few samples of this study predate the infection). Cell type and time point are not known. Each CDR3 is given with its conserved first and last residue. A D gene is named only where the DNA matches it firmly. Expanded clones get a size class; other rows say once, few or many, or leave the size out.

TGCGCCAGCAGCCCCTTAGCTCGGGTCGGGGAGCAGTTCTTC CASSPLARVGEQFF TRBJ2-1 TRBV5-1 . few 14
TGTGCCACCAGACAGGGAACCGGGGAGCTGTTTTTT CATRQGTGELFF TRBJ2-2 TRBV24-1 . . 12
TGTGCCAGCAGCCAAGCTAGCGGGAAGACCCAGTACTTC CASSQASGKTQYF TRBJ2-5 TRBV4-2 TRBD2 once 13
TGTGCCAGCAGATCCACAGGCCTCGCAGATACGCAGTATTTT CASRSTGLADTQYF TRBJ2-3 TRBV12-3/TRBV12-4 . . 14
TGTGCCAGCAGCCGGAGGCCAACAGGGGTCGGAGAGACCCAGTACTTC CASSRRPTGVGETQYF TRBJ2-5 TRBV7-3 TRBD1 . 16
TGTGCCAGCAGCTCACAAGAGGGGACAGGGGCGAATGAGCAGTTCTTC CASSSQEGTGANEQFF TRBJ2-1 TRBV4-2 TRBD1 many 16
TGCGCCAGCAGCTTCCCACAGGGCACAGATACGCAGTATTTT CASSFPQGTDTQYF TRBJ2-3 TRBV5-1 . . 14
TGTGCCAGCAGTTACAAGGGGACAGAGCACAATGAGCAGTTCTTC CASSYKGTEHNEQFF TRBJ2-1 TRBV6-5 TRBD1 . 15
TGTGCCTGGAGGGCGCGAACTGGACACAACTATGGCTACACCTTC CAWRARTGHNYGYTF TRBJ1-2 TRBV30 . few 15
TGTGCCAGCAGCCCCAGGGGCGCGGGGGAAGAGACCCAGTACTTC CASSPRGAGEETQYF TRBJ2-5 TRBV5-5 . . 15
TGTGCCAGCAGCTTAGCGATCACCTACGAGCAGTACTTC CASSLAITYEQYF TRBJ2-7 TRBV7-2 . . 13
TGTGCCAGCAGCCCCCGCCGGCGAGCGGGGGGCCAAGAGACCCAGTACTTC CASSPRRRAGGQETQYF TRBJ2-5 TRBV7-6 TRBD2 . 17
TGTGCCAGCAGCTTGGCCGGGGCAGGGCTCACTGAAGCTTTCTTT CASSLAGAGLTEAFF TRBJ1-1 TRBV5-4 . . 15
TGTGCCAGCAGATTGATCGGACAGGAGGGCACCGGGGAGCTGTTTTTT CASRLIGQEGTGELFF TRBJ2-2 TRBV6-1 . . 16
TGTGCCAGCAGCTTAGATCCCCCTGGGGGTATCTCTGGAAACACCATATATTTT CASSLDPPGGISGNTIYF TRBJ1-3 TRBV7-2 . many 18
TGCAGTGCTGCCGGGACTAGCGGGAGAAGGAGAGAGACCCAGTACTTC CSAAGTSGRRRETQYF TRBJ2-5 TRBV20-1 TRBD2 many 16
TGTGCCAGCAGCCTCAACCCGGGATACCCAAGGGGCTACGAGCAGTACTTC CASSLNPGYPRGYEQYF TRBJ2-7 TRBV7-9 . few 17